The present T cell receptor beta chain was sequenced within a study of cytomegalovirus exposure and HLA in healthy donors (dated by TCRdb to about 2017). Broadly, across the study: According to a later analysis, the approximately 120 validation repertoires were produced on the same platform as the approximately 600 repertoires of the first cohort. The study was designed to test whether signatures of past pathogen exposure could be identified by cataloging public T cell receptors. Along with the roughly 700-subject first cohort, a separate validation cohort of around 110 different subjects was used. To predict cytomegalovirus infection status, the study combined high-throughput TCR immunosequencing, statistical association of individual TCRs with disease status, and machine learning. Beyond this particular receptor, the publication reports: Of the cluster scores, 90% to 95% were above 0 in a later analysis, which found that TCRs clustered in the first cohort also tended to co-occur in the approximately 130 validation repertoires. Three of the identified cytomegalovirus-associated TCR beta chains were confirmed in vitro to be specific for cytomegalovirus antigens. A total of 150 or so TCR beta chains were listed by the study as associated with cytomegalovirus. Across donors, most TCR sequences were observed very rarely, whereas some public TCRs were present in many individuals. In both the original and validation cohorts, the classifier was reported to diagnose cytomegalovirus status with high specificity and sensitivity. The validation cohort had no HLA typing available for a later analysis, so co-occurrence within that cohort was assessed over all 120 repertoires. It was suggested by the authors that the approach could potentially be generalized to other disease states and immunological phenotypes.

Library method: the immunoSEQ multiplex PCR assay. The paper's data handling went like this. To diagnose cytomegalovirus status from the catalog of TCR beta chain sequences, a statistical classification framework was built. TCRdb took over this immuneACCESS table, retaining in-frame rearrangements with V and J assigned. Such tables are incomplete; in checked studies, under half of the missing clones stem from an unresolved V gene, and the remainder is unexplained. The D gene and trimming were derived from the DNA, and the V and J assignments and clone size from that table. This sample has more than 200,000 clones in its table, and about 90% of those were observed once. Around 13% of the sample is held by the ten biggest clonotypes. The donors were included in the validation cohort of 120 subjects, a group kept apart from the roughly 730-subject first cohort. The germline ends are 13 bases apart after V is trimmed by 7 bases and J by 0 bases. Inclusive of the bounding cysteine and phenylalanine, the CDR3 is 15 residues long. Left in the record is the CDR3 DNA by itself, 45 bases read in frame from the first base. The germline V gene (reference sequence) provides CDR1 LNHDA and CDR2 SQIVND.

Concerning this clone: The target of this receptor is not known. No base quality information exists; no much larger clone differs at one position.

This chain is built from TRBV19 and TRBJ1-5; there is no confident call for the D gene. This receptor was taken from a young man in good health and CMV-seropositive. Sequencing input: PBMCs. The CDR3: CASKDGVSSNQPQHF. The DNA sequence follows: TGTGCCAGTAAGGACGGAGTCAGTAGCAATCAGCCCCAGCATTTT.